The following is a T cell receptor beta chain sequence with its context. Its antigen is currently unknown. The sample is drawn from a study of radiotherapy plus CTLA-4 blockade in lung cancer. Study results and caveats: In blood, early T cell clone dynamics reportedly predicted response best, together with interferon-beta.

Libraries were prepared by immunoSEQ multiplex PCR; TCRdb keeps only in-frame clonotypes and omits some of them. This repertoire shows some 78,000 clones, approximately 83% found once; its top ten account for approximately 2%. This CDR3 region has 11 residues. Germline V lookup: CDR1 DFQATT, CDR2 SNEGSKA (reference sequence). Between the trimmed V and J ends, which lost 6 bases and 3 bases, there was a span of 8 bases. The V gene is TRBV20-1, the J gene TRBJ1-1; TRBD1 is a possible D gene (5 bases). This clonotype was sampled from a human donor with non-small cell lung cancer who had a partial response to radiotherapy plus ipilimumab. The sequences come from peripheral blood, collected from a patient treated with radiotherapy plus ipilimumab. CDR3 in amino acids: CSAKGDTEAFF. The DNA of the CDR3 is TGCAGTGCCAAAGGGGACACTGAAGCTTTCTTT.